The 25 T cell receptor beta chains listed next were all sequenced from one sample in a study of control samples from healthy donors and cancer patients. Clones were sequenced by immunoSEQ multiplex PCR, and TCRdb holds only the in-frame ones, with some missing. The table records 75,000 to 95,000 clones, 80% to 95% of them present only once. Material: blood. These TCRs come from a woman aged 25 to 39 in good health.

The rearrangement joins TRBV9 to TRBJ1-2, with 12 bases that match TRBD1. This CDR3 spans 15 amino acids. Germline-derived CDR1 and CDR2 are SGDLS and YYNGEE. V trimming: 3 bases; J trimming: 6 bases; junction bases outside the gene matches: 6. This chain's CDR3 is CASSAGTGGVDGYTF. The CDR3 bases are TGTGCCAGCAGCGCTGGGACAGGGGGCGTAGATGGCTACACCTTC.

In this sample, this clone turned up once. This chain uses TRBV6-5 with TRBJ1-1; tentatively, D is TRBD1 (5 bases). CDR3 length: 14 amino acids. With 5 bases removed from V and 1 base from J, the gap between germline ends came to 11 bases. In germline, CDR1 is MNHEY, CDR2 SVGAGI. As DNA, the CDR3 is TGTGCCAGCAGTCCCCAGGACACGAACACTGAAGCTTTCTTT. Its protein product is CASSPQDTNTEAFF.

The chain links TRBV6-5 to TRBJ2-3, with a tentative D call TRBD1 (5 bases). V lost 4 bases and J lost 4, with 12 bases in between. CDR1 and CDR2 (germline): MNHEY, SVGAGI. The CDR3 has 14 amino acids. In DNA form, the CDR3 reads TGTGCCAGCAGTTTACAGGCCGGCGCAGATACGCAGTATTTT. Protein product: CASSLQAGADTQYF.

This clone occurred once. The chain couples TRBV7-3 to TRBJ2-3; no definite D call. CDR3 length: 17 amino acids. V shed 2 bases and J shed 1 base, with 16 bases lying between them. The germline V gene encodes CDR1 SGHTA and CDR2 FQGTGA. CDR3 in amino acids: CASSLGLAPGGTDTQYF. The CDR3 nucleotides read TGTGCCAGCAGCTTAGGCCTTGCTCCAGGTGGCACAGATACGCAGTATTTT.

V gene TRBV15 combines with J gene TRBJ2-1; TRBD2 aligns across 16 bases. Germline values: CDR1 LNHNV, CDR2 YYDKDF (reference sequence). The CDR3 contains 20 residues. The trim removed 3 bases at V and 5 bases at J, leaving 13 bases unmatched. The CDR3 region has the DNA TGTGCCACCAGCAGTACCTCCGGGACTAGCGGGAGGGGAAGGCACAATGAGCAGTTCTTC. Translation: CATSSTSGTSGRGRHNEQFF.

V gene TRBV30 combines with J gene TRBJ1-3, with unresolved D. The ends were cut back, 2 bases at V and 0 bases at J, with 17 bases in the middle. Per germline, CDR1 GTSNPN and CDR2 SVGIG (reference sequence). CDR3 length equals 17 residues. The CDR3 DNA follows: TGTGCCTGGAGTCTTAAAAAGACACGCCTCTCTGGAAACACCATATATTTT. This sequence encodes CAWSLKKTRLSGNTIYF.

The chain couples TRBV29-1 to TRBJ2-1; TRBD2 is a possible D gene (7 bases). The CDR3 runs 17 residues. Germline-derived CDR1 and CDR2 are SQVTM and ANQGSEA. The V end lost 4 bases, the J end lost 0 bases, and 19 bases lay between the germline ends. DNA of the CDR3: TGCAGCGTTGGTAGGGGACTCGGGGGGCACTCCTACAATGAGCAGTTCTTC. Translating gives CSVGRGLGGHSYNEQFF.

V is TRBV3-1 (or the pseudogene TRBV3-2) and J is TRBJ1-2; D not resolved. CDR3 size: 13 residues. Per germline, CDR1 LGHDT and CDR2 YNNKEL (reference sequence). V lost 1 base and J lost 3, with 6 bases in between. The CDR3 loop is CASSQVGYYGYTF. For the CDR3, the DNA is TGTGCCAGCAGCCAAGTGGGGTACTATGGCTACACCTTC.

This clone was counted once. The chain couples TRBV5-8 to TRBJ1-5; D might be TRBD1 (5 bases). This CDR3 has 13 residues. V lost 4 bases and J 6 bases, leaving 11 bases between the germline ends. The germline V gene has CDR1 SGHTS and CDR2 YDEGEE. CDR3 loop: CASSTMGRQPQHF. The CDR3 bases are TGTGCCAGCAGCACCATGGGGCGTCAGCCCCAGCATTTT.

V gene TRBV5-1 combines with J gene TRBJ2-7, with D perhaps TRBD2 (6 bases). V was shortened by 6 bases and J by 7 bases, with 26 bases between the two germline ends. This CDR3 contains 16 residues. Per germline, CDR1 SGHRS and CDR2 YFSETQ. CDR3 in DNA: TGCGCCAGCACCCCCGGGGGAAACCTCCTTGGGCGTGAGCAGTACTTC. Translated: CASTPGGNLLGREQYF.

The genes are TRBV28 and TRBJ1-4, with D possibly matching TRBD1 (5 bases). Between the trimmed V and J ends, which lost 5 bases and 7 bases, there was a span of 20 bases. Germline V lookup: CDR1 MDHEN, CDR2 SYDVKM. This CDR3 is built from 16 residues. DNA for the CDR3: TGTGCCAGCAGTCACCCCGCCGGACGGGGGTTTGAAAAACTGTTTTTT. As protein: CASSHPAGRGFEKLFF.

The genes are TRBV12-3 or TRBV12-4 and TRBJ2-5, with D possibly matching TRBD2 (5 bases). Trimming removed 8 bases at V and 5 bases at J, with 9 bases between. CDR3 size: 11 residues. This CDR3 is CASGRGETQYF. CDR3 nucleotides: TGTGCCAGCGGGCGAGGGGAGACCCAGTACTTC.

This chain links TRBV19 with TRBJ1-2, with TRBD1 as a possible D gene (5 bases). Germline V gene data show CDR1 as LNHDA and CDR2 as SQIVND (reference sequence). The V end lost 4 bases, the J end lost 4 bases, and 7 bases lay between the germline ends. The CDR3 consists of 12 residues. The CDR3 region is CASSTGTYGYTF. DNA of the CDR3: TGTGCCAGTAGTACAGGGACCTATGGCTACACCTTC.

This clone was detected once. The chain joins TRBV5-1 to TRBJ2-3; D call uncertain. The CDR3 loop spans 14 amino acids. CDR1 and CDR2 (germline): SGHRS, YFSETQ. The V and J ends lost 0 bases and 2 bases respectively, with 7 bases between them. In DNA, the CDR3 is TGCGCCAGCAGCTTGGTTGGCACCACAGATACGCAGTATTTT. Residues: CASSLVGTTDTQYF.

The CDR3 is CASSPGAGSNQPQHF. The DNA for the CDR3 is TGCGCCAGCAGCCCAGGGGCAGGGAGCAATCAGCCCCAGCATTTT. This sequence joins TRBV5-1 and TRBJ1-5; the D gene is possibly TRBD1 (6 bases). The CDR3 is 15 amino acids. From germline, CDR1 is SGHRS and CDR2 YFSETQ. The germline V and J ends were trimmed by 4 bases and 1 base, with 12 bases remaining between them.

The chain is built from TRBV27 and TRBJ2-6, with D unclear. V was pared by 3 bases and J by 4 bases, with 13 bases between. This CDR3 region has 16 residues. Germline CDR1 reads MNHEY; CDR2 reads SMNVEV (reference sequence). The CDR3 reads CASSLSDISGANVLTF. Here the CDR3 DNA reads TGTGCCAGCAGTTTGTCAGACATTTCGGGGGCCAACGTCCTGACTTTC.

The chain joins TRBV7-9 to TRBJ2-3; TRBD2 might be the D (5 bases). The CDR3 consists of 15 residues. The V and J ends lost 7 bases and 1 base respectively, with 15 bases between them. From germline, CDR1 is SEHNR and CDR2 FQNEAQ (reference sequence). The CDR3 region has the DNA TGTGCCAGCAACCCATCGGGGTTCCGCACAGATACGCAGTATTTT. Translated, it gives CASNPSGFRTDTQYF.

The V call is TRBV27, the J call TRBJ1-6; the D gene is possibly TRBD1 (6 bases). Trimming took off 5 bases at V and 0 bases at J, with 23 bases between the two ends. The CDR3 is made up of 20 amino acids. The germline V gene encodes CDR1 MNHEY and CDR2 SMNVEV (reference sequence). CDR3: CASSQNREGIVYSYNSPLHF. CDR3 DNA: TGTGCCAGCAGTCAAAACAGGGAGGGTATTGTCTACTCCTATAATTCACCCCTCCACTTT.

The chain links TRBV5-1 to TRBJ1-1; the D gene is possibly TRBD1 (5 bases). CDR3 length: 14 residues. Germline CDR1 SGHRS, CDR2 YFSETQ. V lost 4 bases and J 1 base, leaving 11 bases between the germline ends. DNA for the CDR3: TGCGCCAGCAGCCCGTTCGGGGGGAACACTGAAGCTTTCTTT. Its protein is CASSPFGGNTEAFF. The whole variable domain, remainder taken from reference TRBV5-1 and TRBJ1-1, is KAGVTQTPRYLIKTRGQQVTLSCSPISGHRSVSWYQQTPGQGLQFLFEYFSETQRNKGNFPGRFSGRQFSNSRSEMNVSTLELGDSALYLCASSPFGGNTEAFFGQGTRLTVV.

The chain combines TRBV2 with TRBJ1-1; D is unresolved. Between the trimmed V and J ends, which lost 6 bases and 0 bases, there was a span of 8 bases. Germline V lookup: CDR1 SNHLY, CDR2 FYNNEI. The CDR3 sequence is 13 residues long. DNA for the CDR3: TGTGCCAGCAGGTTGAGTCTGAACACTGAAGCTTTCTTT. Translated, it gives CASRLSLNTEAFF.

V usage is TRBV3-1 (or the pseudogene TRBV3-2) and J usage is TRBJ2-1; D may be TRBD2 (6 bases). The CDR3 totals 18 residues. The V gene's germline CDR1 is LGHDT and CDR2 YNNKEL (reference sequence). Deletions cut 5 bases from V and 11 bases from J, with 31 bases between. CDR3 sequence (DNA): TGTGCCAGCAGCACACGACATCGACTAGATGGAACCAACACACAGCAGTTCTTC. Protein product: CASSTRHRLDGTNTQQFF.

The CDR3: CSVVYGTAGNTIYF. CDR3 coding DNA: TGCAGCGTTGTATACGGGACGGCTGGAAACACCATATATTTT. The genes are TRBV29-1 and TRBJ1-3; D possibly corresponds to TRBD1 (5 bases). The V gene's germline CDR1 is SQVTM and CDR2 ANQGSEA. Trimming cost V 4 bases and J 2 bases, with 12 bases left between them. The CDR3 is made up of 14 amino acids.

The chain is built from TRBV3-1 (or the pseudogene TRBV3-2) and TRBJ1-4; 9 positions match TRBD1. The CDR3 runs 13 residues. V was clipped by 6 bases and J by 12 bases; unmatched bases: 8. Germline CDR1 is LGHDT and CDR2 is YNNKEL (reference sequence). The CDR3 DNA follows: TGTGCCAGCAGACAGGGGGCGGTCGGGGAACTGTTTTTT. Translation gives CASRQGAVGELFF.

The rearrangement uses TRBV12-3 or TRBV12-4 and TRBJ1-2; a possible D gene is TRBD1 (6 bases). The V end was cut by 8 bases, the J end by 7 bases, with 14 bases between. This CDR3 has 12 amino acids. CDR3 in amino acids: CASEGQGPGYTF. As DNA, the CDR3 is TGTGCCAGCGAGGGTCAGGGGCCTGGCTACACCTTC.

The CDR3: CASRKIGQGETDTQYF. Here the CDR3 DNA reads TGTGCCAGCAGAAAAATCGGACAGGGGGAAACAGATACGCAGTATTTT. This sequence joins TRBV6-6 and TRBJ2-3; 10 bases are a match to TRBD1. In germline, CDR1 is MNHNY, CDR2 SVGAGI (reference sequence). V trimming: 6 bases; J trimming: 3 bases; junction bases outside the gene matches: 9. The CDR3 spans 16 residues.